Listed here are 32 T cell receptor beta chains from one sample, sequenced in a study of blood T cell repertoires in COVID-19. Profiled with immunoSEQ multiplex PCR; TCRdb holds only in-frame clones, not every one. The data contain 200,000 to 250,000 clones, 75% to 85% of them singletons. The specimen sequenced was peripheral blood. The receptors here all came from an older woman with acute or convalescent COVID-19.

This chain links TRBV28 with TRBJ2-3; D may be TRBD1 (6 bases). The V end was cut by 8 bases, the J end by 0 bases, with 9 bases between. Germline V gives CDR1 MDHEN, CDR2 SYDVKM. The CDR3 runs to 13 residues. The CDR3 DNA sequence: TGTGCCAGCTCCGGACAGAGCACAGATACGCAGTATTTT. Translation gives CASSGQSTDTQYF.

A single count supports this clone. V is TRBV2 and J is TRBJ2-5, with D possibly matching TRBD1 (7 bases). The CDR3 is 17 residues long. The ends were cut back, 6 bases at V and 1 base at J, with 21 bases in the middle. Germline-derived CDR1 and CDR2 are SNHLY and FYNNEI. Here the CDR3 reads CASSPRGKGAPQETQYF. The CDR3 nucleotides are TGTGCCAGCAGCCCCCGGGGGAAGGGGGCACCCCAAGAGACCCAGTACTTC. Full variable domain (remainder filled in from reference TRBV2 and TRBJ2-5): EPEVTQTPSHQVTQMGQEVILRCVPISNHLYFYWYRQILGQKVEFLVSFYNNEISEKSEIFDDQFSVERPDGSNFTLKIRSTKLEDSAMYFCASSPRGKGAPQETQYFGPGTRLLVL.

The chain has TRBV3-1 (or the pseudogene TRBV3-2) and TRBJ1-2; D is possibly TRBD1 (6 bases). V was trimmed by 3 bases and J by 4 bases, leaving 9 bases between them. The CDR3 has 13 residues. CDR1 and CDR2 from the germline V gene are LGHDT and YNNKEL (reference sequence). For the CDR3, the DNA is TGTGCCAGCAGCCAGGGAGGGGGCTATGGCTACACCTTC. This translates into CASSQGGGYGYTF.

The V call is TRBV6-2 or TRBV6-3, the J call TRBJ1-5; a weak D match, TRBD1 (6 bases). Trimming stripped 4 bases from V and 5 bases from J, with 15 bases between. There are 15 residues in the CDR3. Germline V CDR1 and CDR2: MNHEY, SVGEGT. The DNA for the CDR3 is TGTGCCAGCAGTTCCCGGGACATCCGGGATCAGCCCCAGCATTTT. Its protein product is CASSSRDIRDQPQHF.

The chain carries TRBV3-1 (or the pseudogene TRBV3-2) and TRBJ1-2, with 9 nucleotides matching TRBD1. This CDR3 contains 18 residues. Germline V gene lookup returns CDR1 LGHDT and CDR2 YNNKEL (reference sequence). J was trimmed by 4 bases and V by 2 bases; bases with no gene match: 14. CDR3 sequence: CASSQKDRDRDETYGYTF. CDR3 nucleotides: TGTGCCAGCAGCCAAAAGGACCGGGACAGGGATGAAACCTATGGCTACACCTTC.

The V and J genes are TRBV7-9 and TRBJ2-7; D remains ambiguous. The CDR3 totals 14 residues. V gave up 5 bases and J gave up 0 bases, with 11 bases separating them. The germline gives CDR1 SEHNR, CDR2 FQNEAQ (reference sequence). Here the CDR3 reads CASSPVSRSYEQYF. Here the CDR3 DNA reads TGTGCCAGCAGCCCCGTTAGCCGCTCCTACGAGCAGTACTTC.

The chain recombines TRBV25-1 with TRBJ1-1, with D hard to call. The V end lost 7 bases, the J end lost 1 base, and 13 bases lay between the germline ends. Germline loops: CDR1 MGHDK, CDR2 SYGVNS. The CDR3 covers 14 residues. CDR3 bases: TGTGCCAGCATTCCAAGACTCCCGAACACTGAAGCTTTCTTT. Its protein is CASIPRLPNTEAFF. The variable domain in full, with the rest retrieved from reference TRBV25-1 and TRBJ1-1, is EADIYQTPRYLVIGTGKKITLECSQTMGHDKMYWYQQDPGMELHLIHYSYGVNSTEKGDLSSESTVSRIRTEHFPLTLESARPSHTSQYLCASIPRLPNTEAFFGQGTRLTVV.

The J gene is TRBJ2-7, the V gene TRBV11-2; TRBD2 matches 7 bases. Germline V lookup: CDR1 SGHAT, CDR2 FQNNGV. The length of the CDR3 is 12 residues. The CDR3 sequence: CASTAGAYEQYF. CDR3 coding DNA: TGTGCTTCGACTGCGGGGGCCTACGAGCAGTACTTC.

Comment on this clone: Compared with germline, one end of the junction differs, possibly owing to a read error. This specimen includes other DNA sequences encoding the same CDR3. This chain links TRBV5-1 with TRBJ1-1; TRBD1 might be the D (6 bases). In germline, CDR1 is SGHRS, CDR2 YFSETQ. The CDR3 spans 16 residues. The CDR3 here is CASSLGPTGMNTEAFF. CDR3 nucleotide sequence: TGCGCCAGCAGTTTGGGCCCGACAGGCATGAACACTGAAGCTTTCTTT.

The CDR3 loop is CASSQEGSTGNSYEQYF. CDR3 sequence (DNA): TGTGCCAGCAGCCAAGAAGGATCGACAGGGAACTCCTACGAGCAGTACTTC. The genes are TRBV4-2 and TRBJ2-7; 7 bases align to TRBD1. V lost 0 bases to trimming and J lost 0 bases; unmatched junction nucleotides: 8. The length of the CDR3 is 17 residues. Germline V gives CDR1 LGHNA, CDR2 YNFKEQ.

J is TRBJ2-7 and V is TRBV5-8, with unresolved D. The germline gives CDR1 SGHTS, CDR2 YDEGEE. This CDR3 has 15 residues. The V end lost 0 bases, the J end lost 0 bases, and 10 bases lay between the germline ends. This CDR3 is CASSLDRVSSYEQYF. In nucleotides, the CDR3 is TGTGCCAGCAGCTTGGACCGGGTGAGCTCCTACGAGCAGTACTTC.

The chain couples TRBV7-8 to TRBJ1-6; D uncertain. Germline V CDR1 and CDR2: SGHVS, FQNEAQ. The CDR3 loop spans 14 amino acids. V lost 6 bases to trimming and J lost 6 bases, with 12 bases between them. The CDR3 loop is CASSLVLGNSPLHF. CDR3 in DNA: TGTGCCAGCAGTCTAGTTCTAGGTAATTCACCCCTCCACTTT.

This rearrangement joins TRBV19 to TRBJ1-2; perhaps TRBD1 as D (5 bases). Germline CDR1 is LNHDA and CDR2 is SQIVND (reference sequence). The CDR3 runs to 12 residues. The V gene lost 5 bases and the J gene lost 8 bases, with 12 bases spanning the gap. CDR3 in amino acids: CASSLGGGGYTF. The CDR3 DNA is TGTGCCAGTAGTCTCGGGGGAGGAGGCTACACCTTC.

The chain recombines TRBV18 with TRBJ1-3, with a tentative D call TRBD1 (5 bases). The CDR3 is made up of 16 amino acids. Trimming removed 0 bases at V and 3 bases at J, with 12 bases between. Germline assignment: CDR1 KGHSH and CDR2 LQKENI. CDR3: CASSPPAGTVGNTIYF. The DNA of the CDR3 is TGTGCCAGCTCACCACCGGCGGGGACGGTTGGAAACACCATATATTTT.

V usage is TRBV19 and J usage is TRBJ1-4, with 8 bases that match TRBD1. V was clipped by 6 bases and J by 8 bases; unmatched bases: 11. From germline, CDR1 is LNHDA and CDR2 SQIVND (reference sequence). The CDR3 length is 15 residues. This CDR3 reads CASREGQGGYEKLFF. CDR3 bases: TGTGCCAGTAGGGAAGGACAGGGCGGATACGAAAAACTGTTTTTT. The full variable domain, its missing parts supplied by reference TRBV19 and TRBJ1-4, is DGGITQSPKYLFRKEGQNVTLSCEQNLNHDAMYWYRQDPGQGLRLIYYSQIVNDFQKGDIAEGYSVSREKKESFPLTVTSAQKNPTAFYLCASREGQGGYEKLFFGSGTQLSVL.

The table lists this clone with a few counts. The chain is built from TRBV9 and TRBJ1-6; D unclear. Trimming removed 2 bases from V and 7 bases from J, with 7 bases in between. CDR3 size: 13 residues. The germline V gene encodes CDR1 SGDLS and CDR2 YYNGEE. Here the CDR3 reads CASSVDSNSPLHF. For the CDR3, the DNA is TGTGCCAGCAGCGTCGATAGCAATTCACCCCTCCACTTT.

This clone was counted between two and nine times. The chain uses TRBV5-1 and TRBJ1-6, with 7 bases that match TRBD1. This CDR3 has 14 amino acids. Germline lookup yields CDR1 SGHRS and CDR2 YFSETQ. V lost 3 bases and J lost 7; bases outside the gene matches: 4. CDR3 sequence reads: CASSYGQANSPLHF. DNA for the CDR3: TGCGCCAGCAGCTACGGACAGGCAAATTCACCCCTCCACTTT.

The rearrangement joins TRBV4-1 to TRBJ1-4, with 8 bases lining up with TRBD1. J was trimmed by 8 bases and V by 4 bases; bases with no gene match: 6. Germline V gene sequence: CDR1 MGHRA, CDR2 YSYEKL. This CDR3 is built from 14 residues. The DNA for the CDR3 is TGCGCCAGCAGCCGCCCGGACAGGGACGAAAAACTGTTTTTT. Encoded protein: CASSRPDRDEKLFF.

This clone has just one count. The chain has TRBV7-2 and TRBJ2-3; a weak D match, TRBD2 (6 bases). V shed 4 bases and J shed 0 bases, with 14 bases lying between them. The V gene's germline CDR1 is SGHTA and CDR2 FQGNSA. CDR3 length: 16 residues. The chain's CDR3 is CASSSGGGASTDTQYF. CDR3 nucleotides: TGTGCCAGCAGCTCCGGAGGCGGGGCTAGCACAGATACGCAGTATTTT.

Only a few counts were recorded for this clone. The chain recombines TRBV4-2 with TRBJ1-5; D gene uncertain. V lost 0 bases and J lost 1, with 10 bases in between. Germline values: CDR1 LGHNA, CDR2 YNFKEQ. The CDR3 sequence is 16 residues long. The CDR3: CASSQDMKASNQPQHF. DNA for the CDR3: TGTGCCAGCAGCCAAGATATGAAAGCGAGCAATCAGCCCCAGCATTTT.

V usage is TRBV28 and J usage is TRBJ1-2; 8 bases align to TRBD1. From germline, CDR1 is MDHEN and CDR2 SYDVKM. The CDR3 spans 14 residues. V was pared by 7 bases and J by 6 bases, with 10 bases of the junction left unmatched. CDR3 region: CASIQGGQEDGYTF. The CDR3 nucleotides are TGTGCCAGCATCCAAGGGGGACAGGAGGATGGCTACACCTTC.

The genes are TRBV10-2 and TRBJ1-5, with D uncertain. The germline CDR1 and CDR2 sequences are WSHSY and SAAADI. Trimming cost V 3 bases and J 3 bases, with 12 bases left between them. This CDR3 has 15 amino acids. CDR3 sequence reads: CASSESGSINQPQHF. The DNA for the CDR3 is TGCGCCAGCAGTGAATCCGGGTCAATCAATCAGCCCCAGCATTTT.

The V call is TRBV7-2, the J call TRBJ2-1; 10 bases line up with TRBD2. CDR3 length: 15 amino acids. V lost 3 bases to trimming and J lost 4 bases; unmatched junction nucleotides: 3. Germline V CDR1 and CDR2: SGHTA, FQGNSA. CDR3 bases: TGTGCCAGCAGCTTCAGCGGGGGGGCTTACAATGAGCAGTTCTTC. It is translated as CASSFSGGAYNEQFF.

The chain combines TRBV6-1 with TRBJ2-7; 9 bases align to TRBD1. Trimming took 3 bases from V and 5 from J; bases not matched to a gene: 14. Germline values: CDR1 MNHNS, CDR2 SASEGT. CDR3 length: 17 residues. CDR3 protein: CASSDSPRDRVLHEQYF. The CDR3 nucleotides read TGTGCCAGCAGTGATTCTCCCCGGGACAGGGTACTCCACGAGCAGTACTTC.

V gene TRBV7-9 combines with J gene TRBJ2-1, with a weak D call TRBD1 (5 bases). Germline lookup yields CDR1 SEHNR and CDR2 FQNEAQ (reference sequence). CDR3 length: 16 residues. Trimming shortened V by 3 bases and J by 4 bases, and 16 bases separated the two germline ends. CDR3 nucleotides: TGTGCCAGCAGCTTTCCCACTACAGGTCGATACAATGAGCAGTTCTTC. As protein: CASSFPTTGRYNEQFF.

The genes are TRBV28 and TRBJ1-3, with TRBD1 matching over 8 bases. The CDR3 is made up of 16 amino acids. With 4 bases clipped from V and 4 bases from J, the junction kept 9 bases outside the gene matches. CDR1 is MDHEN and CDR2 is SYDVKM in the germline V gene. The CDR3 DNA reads TGTGCCAGCAGTTCTCAGGGGGCAAATCTAGGAAACACCATATATTTT. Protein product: CASSSQGANLGNTIYF.

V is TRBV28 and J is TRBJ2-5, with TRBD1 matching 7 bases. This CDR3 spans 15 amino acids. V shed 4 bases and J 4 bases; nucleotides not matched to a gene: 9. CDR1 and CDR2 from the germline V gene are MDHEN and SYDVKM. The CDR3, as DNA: TGTGCCAGCAGTTCATTACAGGGGTTAAGAGAGACCCAGTACTTC. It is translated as CASSSLQGLRETQYF.

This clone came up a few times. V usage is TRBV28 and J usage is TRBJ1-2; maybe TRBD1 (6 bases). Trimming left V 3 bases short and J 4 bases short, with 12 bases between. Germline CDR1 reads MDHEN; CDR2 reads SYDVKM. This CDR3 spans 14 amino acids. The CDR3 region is CASSLGRGFYGYTF. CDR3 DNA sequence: TGTGCCAGCAGTTTGGGCAGGGGCTTCTATGGCTACACCTTC.

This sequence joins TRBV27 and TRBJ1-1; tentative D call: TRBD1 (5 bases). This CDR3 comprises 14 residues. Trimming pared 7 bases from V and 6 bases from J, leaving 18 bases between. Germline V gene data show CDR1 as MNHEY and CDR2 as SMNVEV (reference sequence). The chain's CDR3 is CASTLAGGAAEAFF. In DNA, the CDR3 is TGTGCCAGCACGCTAGCGGGGGGAGCGGCTGAAGCTTTCTTT.

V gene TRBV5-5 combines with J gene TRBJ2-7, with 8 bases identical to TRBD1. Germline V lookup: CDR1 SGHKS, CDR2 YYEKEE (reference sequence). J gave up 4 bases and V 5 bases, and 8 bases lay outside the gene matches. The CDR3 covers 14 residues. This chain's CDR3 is CASRQGQATYEQYF. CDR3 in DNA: TGTGCCAGCAGACAGGGACAGGCGACATACGAGCAGTACTTC.

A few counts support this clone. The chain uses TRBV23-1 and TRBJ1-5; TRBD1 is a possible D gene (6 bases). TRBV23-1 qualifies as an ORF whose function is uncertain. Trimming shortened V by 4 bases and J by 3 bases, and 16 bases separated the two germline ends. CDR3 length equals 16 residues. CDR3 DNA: TGCGCCAGCAGTCTCGAATTGTCAGGGGACAATCAGCCCCAGCATTTT. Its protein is CASSLELSGDNQPQHF.

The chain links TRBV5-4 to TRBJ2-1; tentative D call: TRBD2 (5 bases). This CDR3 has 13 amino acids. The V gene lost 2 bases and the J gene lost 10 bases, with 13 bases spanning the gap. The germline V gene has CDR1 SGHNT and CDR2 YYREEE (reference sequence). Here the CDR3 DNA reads TGTGCCAGCAGCTTCGGGATGATGTACGAGCAGTTCTTC. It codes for CASSFGMMYEQFF. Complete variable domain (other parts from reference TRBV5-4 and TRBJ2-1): ETGVTQSPTHLIKTRGQQVTLRCSSQSGHNTVSWYQQALGQGPQFIFQYYREEENGRGNFPPRFSGLQFPNYSSELNVNALELDDSALYLCASSFGMMYEQFFGPGTRLTVL.